These 20 T cell receptor beta chains came from one sample sequenced in a study of blood T cells in healthy people across ages. It was with a sample-barcoded 5' primer and a J-beta primer mix that a second PCR of roughly 6 to 12 cycles was run. Via MiXCR, TCRdb re-called the 5' RACE reads, giving one row per CDR3 protein. The table lists about 1 million distinct CDR3 sequences, 35% to 55% of them singletons. Sequencing was done on a sample of blood. The source is a woman aged 55-70 years in good health.

There are a few counts of this clonotype. The chain couples TRBV20-1 to TRBJ2-4, with 11 bases aligning to TRBD1. The CDR3 is made up of 19 amino acids. V gave up 3 bases and J gave up 0 bases; unmatched junction bases: 13. The germline V gene encodes CDR1 DFQATT and CDR2 SNEGSKA (reference sequence). The CDR3 reads CSARGQGVFPALAKNIQYF. The CDR3 bases are TGCAGTGCTAGGGGACAGGGGGTTTTTCCCGCCCTAGCCAAAAACATTCAGTACTTC.

This chain connects TRBV20-1 to TRBJ2-7, with a tentative D call TRBD2 (5 bases). This CDR3 has 12 residues. Germline-derived CDR1 and CDR2 are DFQATT and SNEGSKA (reference sequence). V lost 2 bases to trimming and J lost 6 bases, with 11 bases between them. CDR3 in amino acids: CSARTTSVEQYF. The CDR3 DNA follows: TGCAGTGCTAGAACAACTAGTGTCGAGCAGTACTTC.

V is TRBV7-3 and J is TRBJ2-3, with 8 positions matching TRBD2. This CDR3 spans 16 amino acids. J was trimmed by 0 bases and V by 3 bases; bases with no gene match: 5. CDR1 is SGHTA and CDR2 is FQGTGA in the germline V gene. The CDR3 sequence: CASSFSGATSTDTQYF. CDR3 DNA: TGTGCCAGCAGCTTTAGCGGGGCCACTAGCACAGATACGCAGTATTTT.

The rearrangement joins TRBV2 to TRBJ2-1; perhaps TRBD1 as D (5 bases). CDR1 and CDR2 (germline): SNHLY, FYNNEI. V lost 1 base, J lost 3 bases, and 10 bases lay in between. The CDR3 runs to 15 residues. Here the CDR3 reads CASSEEGPYYNEQFF. CDR3 in DNA: TGTGCCAGCAGTGAAGAGGGGCCTTACTACAATGAGCAGTTCTTC.

The V call is TRBV29-1, the J call TRBJ2-1, with 7 bases lining up with TRBD1. The V and J ends lost 6 bases and 7 bases, in that order; junction bases with no gene match: 12. CDR1 is SQVTM and CDR2 is ANQGSEA in the germline V gene. The CDR3 consists of 14 residues. The CDR3 bases are TGCAGCGTGACAGGGATAACAATAGGAAATGAGCAGTTCTTC. Translation gives CSVTGITIGNEQFF.

The chain joins TRBV6-6 to TRBJ2-1, with 9 bases fitting TRBD1. The junction had 9 bases not matched to a gene; V was cut back by 2 bases and J by 7 bases. Germline V CDR1 and CDR2: MNHNY, SVGAGI (reference sequence). The CDR3 has 16 amino acids. The CDR3 bases are TGTGCCAGCAGTTACCCCGGGACAGGGTACGTGAATGAGCAGTTCTTC. Translation: CASSYPGTGYVNEQFF.

This sequence joins TRBV5-6 and TRBJ2-1, with D perhaps TRBD2 (5 bases). This CDR3 contains 15 residues. The V and J ends lost 3 bases and 8 bases respectively, with 18 bases between them. Per the germline V gene, CDR1 is SGHDT and CDR2 is YYEEEE. CDR3 DNA: TGTGCCAGCAGCTCAGGACTGAGTCGTGGAGATGAGCAGTTCTTC. Protein product: CASSSGLSRGDEQFF.

This clonotype was seen a handful of times. A clone one base away is much larger, so this may be a read error. This chain uses TRBV12-3 or TRBV12-4 with TRBJ2-7, with 10 bases lining up with TRBD1. The CDR3 spans 16 residues. The ends lost 5 bases at V and 7 bases at J; junction bases unmatched: 14. CDR3 protein: CASSADRDRGRDEQYF. The CDR3, as DNA: TGTGCCAGCAGTGCCGACCGGGACAGGGGTAGGGATGAGCAGTACTTC.

The chain combines TRBV4-1 with TRBJ1-2; TRBD1 matches at 8 bases. Germline V CDR1 and CDR2: MGHRA, YSYEKL. V gave up 0 bases and J gave up 4 bases; unmatched junction bases: 1. This CDR3 is built from 14 residues. The CDR3 reads CASSQEGTGYGYTF. The CDR3 bases are TGCGCCAGCAGCCAAGAAGGGACAGGCTATGGCTACACCTTC.

The V gene is TRBV27, the J gene TRBJ1-1, with D unresolved. Trimming removed 6 bases from V and 0 bases from J, with 11 bases in between. CDR3 length equals 14 residues. Germline CDR1 and CDR2: MNHEY and SMNVEV (reference sequence). CDR3 sequence: CASSGGRLNTEAFF. DNA for the CDR3: TGTGCCAGCAGCGGAGGACGGCTGAACACTGAAGCTTTCTTT.

The chain uses TRBV6-5 and TRBJ2-1, with 9 positions matching TRBD2. The V gene end was trimmed by 3 bases and the J gene end by 4 bases; junction bases not matched to a gene: 7. Germline V gives CDR1 MNHEY, CDR2 SVGAGI. The CDR3 runs to 16 residues. The CDR3 DNA reads TGTGCCAGCAGTTATGGGCTAGCGGGACGATACAATGAGCAGTTCTTC. Protein product: CASSYGLAGRYNEQFF.

This clonotype has more than one count but fewer than ten. The chain uses TRBV18 and TRBJ2-5; 11 bases are a match to TRBD1. The CDR3 covers 16 residues. J lost 11 bases, V lost 3 bases, and 14 bases had no gene match. Germline V gene sequence: CDR1 KGHSH, CDR2 LQKENI. CDR3 region: CASSPGGQGASNEQYF. CDR3 nucleotides: TGTGCCAGCTCACCGGGAGGACAGGGGGCCAGTAATGAGCAGTACTTC.

This clonotype was counted only a few times. The gene calls are TRBV12-3 or TRBV12-4 and TRBJ1-2; perhaps TRBD1 as D (5 bases). The germline V and J ends were trimmed by 1 base and 8 bases, with 14 bases remaining between them. The CDR3 is 14 amino acids. The DNA for the CDR3 is TGTGCCAGCAGTTTAGGCGGCGCCGGGGGAGGCTACACCTTC. Translation gives CASSLGGAGGGYTF.

CDR3 bases: TGTGCCAGCGGTGACGCTCCCTACGAGCAGTACTTC. It codes for CASGDAPYEQYF. This sequence joins TRBV12-3 or TRBV12-4 and TRBJ2-7; D gene unclear. The CDR3 covers 12 residues. V lost 8 bases, J lost 2 bases, and 10 bases lay in between.

The sample holds a few counts of this clonotype. The gene calls are TRBV4-1 and TRBJ2-7; 7 nucleotides line up with TRBD1. J gave up 2 bases and V 1 base, and 5 bases lay outside the gene matches. This CDR3 has 15 amino acids. In germline, CDR1 is MGHRA, CDR2 YSYEKL. CDR3 sequence reads: CASSQGGTDPYEQYF. The CDR3 nucleotides read TGCGCCAGCAGCCAAGGGGGGACAGACCCCTACGAGCAGTACTTC.

The rearrangement uses TRBV20-1 and TRBJ2-5; D is unclear. Trimming stripped 2 bases from V and 4 bases from J, with 8 bases between. The CDR3 covers 12 residues. In germline, CDR1 is DFQATT, CDR2 SNEGSKA (reference sequence). The CDR3 DNA reads as TGCAGTGCTAGACCGGGTCTAGAGACCCAGTACTTC. Its translation: CSARPGLETQYF.

This clonotype was seen only a few times. The chain joins TRBV4-1 to TRBJ1-2; maybe TRBD1 (5 bases). CDR3 length equals 15 residues. Per the germline V gene, CDR1 is MGHRA and CDR2 is YSYEKL. The V end was cut by 3 bases, the J end by 4 bases, with 15 bases between. For the CDR3, the DNA is TGCGCCAGCAGCCATCAGGGTCCTGCAGGCTATGGCTACACCTTC. It specifies CASSHQGPAGYGYTF.

The genes are TRBV9 and TRBJ2-7; 7 bases map to TRBD2. Per germline, CDR1 SGDLS and CDR2 YYNGEE. After removal of 4 bases from V and 3 bases from J, the junction contained 10 bases not matched to a gene. There are 15 residues in the CDR3. CDR3 amino acids: CASSPTSTGGYEQYF. The DNA of the CDR3 is TGTGCCAGCAGCCCCACCAGTACGGGGGGCTACGAGCAGTACTTC.

The V and J genes are TRBV28 and TRBJ2-6; unclear D gene. This CDR3 is built from 16 residues. From germline, CDR1 is MDHEN and CDR2 SYDVKM. V lost 3 bases, J lost 1 base, and 10 bases lay in between. The CDR3, as DNA: TGTGCCAGCAGTTTTACCGCAGCATCTGGGGCCAACGTCCTGACTTTC. Protein product: CASSFTAASGANVLTF.

The chain uses TRBV27 and TRBJ2-2, with 7 bases that match TRBD2. The ends lost 10 bases at V and 4 bases at J; junction bases unmatched: 12. The germline CDR1 and CDR2 sequences are MNHEY and SMNVEV (reference sequence). The CDR3 contains 15 residues. CDR3 sequence: CATAGTGGGTGELFF. The CDR3 nucleotides read TGTGCCACTGCCGGGACGGGAGGAGGCACCGGGGAGCTGTTTTTT.